The 22 T cell receptor beta chains in this list originate from one sample, sequenced in a study of blood T cell repertoires in COVID-19. Clones were read by immunoSEQ multiplex PCR, and TCRdb kept only the in-frame ones, dropping some. Counted here are around 130,000 clones, more than 80% occurring once; the ten biggest clones make up more than 3.5%. Source material: peripheral blood. These receptors originate from a human donor in a cohort sampled during active COVID-19.

This clone has just one count. The chain links TRBV20-1 to TRBJ2-7; 8 bases are shared with TRBD1. J was trimmed by 7 bases and V by 3 bases; bases with no gene match: 8. Germline CDR1 is DFQATT and CDR2 is SNEGSKA (reference sequence). The CDR3 has 13 residues. Here the CDR3 reads CSASRQGAGEQYF. For the CDR3, the DNA is TGCAGTGCTAGTAGGCAGGGGGCAGGGGAGCAGTACTTC.

The V call is TRBV9, the J call TRBJ1-6, with D possibly TRBD1 on 5 matching bases. CDR3 length: 14 residues. Germline assignment: CDR1 SGDLS and CDR2 YYNGEE. V was cut by 4 bases and J by 7 bases, with 12 bases left in between. DNA for the CDR3: TGTGCCAGCAGCTCACAGGTCGGAAATTCACCCCTCCACTTT. Amino acids: CASSSQVGNSPLHF.

The chain couples TRBV7-2 to TRBJ2-1; a possible D gene is TRBD1 (5 bases). This CDR3 has 14 residues. From germline, CDR1 is SGHTA and CDR2 FQGNSA. V was clipped by 1 base and J by 8 bases, with 12 bases between them. CDR3 nucleotide sequence: TGTGCCAGCAGCTTAGAGATGGCAGGGCATGAGCAGTTCTTC. Amino acid sequence: CASSLEMAGHEQFF.

The V and J genes are TRBV7-2 and TRBJ1-4, with a weak D call TRBD1 (6 bases). Trimming took 5 bases from V and 4 from J, leaving 17 bases between them. The CDR3 has 16 residues. Germline V gene sequence: CDR1 SGHTA, CDR2 FQGNSA. CDR3 nucleotides: TGTGCCAGCAGCCCTCAGGGGCACAGCTATAATGAAAAACTGTTTTTT. Residues: CASSPQGHSYNEKLFF.

The chain is built from TRBV5-4 and TRBJ2-1, with TRBD2 identical over 12 bases. Germline CDR1 and CDR2: SGHNT and YYREEE (reference sequence). V lost 4 bases and J lost 3; bases outside the gene matches: 5. The CDR3 is 16 amino acids. CDR3 sequence: CASSGILAGGYNEQFF. The CDR3 DNA reads as TGTGCCAGCAGCGGAATACTAGCGGGGGGCTACAATGAGCAGTTCTTC.

This chain links TRBV7-2 with TRBJ2-5; TRBD2 agrees at 9 bases. From germline, CDR1 is SGHTA and CDR2 FQGNSA. The CDR3 consists of 19 residues. After removal of 7 bases from V and 2 bases from J, the junction contained 20 bases not matched to a gene. The CDR3 DNA reads TGTGCCAGCACTCCACGGATGGCGGGAGGGCCAGGGGATCAAGAGACCCAGTACTTC. Translated, it gives CASTPRMAGGPGDQETQYF.

The chain couples TRBV5-4 to TRBJ1-1, with D tentatively TRBD1 (6 bases). CDR1 and CDR2 (germline): SGHNT, YYREEE (reference sequence). V shed 1 base and J shed 5 bases, with 15 bases lying between them. This CDR3 has 15 residues. The CDR3 sequence: CASSLPTGQGTEAFF. The CDR3 DNA sequence: TGTGCCAGCAGCTTGCCGACAGGTCAAGGGACTGAAGCTTTCTTT.

V is TRBV28 and J is TRBJ1-2; no reliable D call. V was shortened by 5 bases and J by 4 bases, with 14 bases between the two germline ends. The CDR3 contains 14 residues. Germline V CDR1 and CDR2: MDHEN, SYDVKM. The CDR3 DNA is TGTGCCAGCAGTCCCCCCCAGGTTAGCTATGGCTACACCTTC. It encodes CASSPPQVSYGYTF.

The gene calls are TRBV7-2 and TRBJ2-3; 10 bases are a match to TRBD2. In germline, CDR1 is SGHTA, CDR2 FQGNSA. This CDR3 has 15 residues. With V trimmed by 5 bases and J by 7 bases, 9 bases remained unmatched. The CDR3 DNA sequence: TGTGCCAGCAGCCCTGGGACTAGCGAACGCAATACGCAGTATTTT. Protein: CASSPGTSERNTQYF.

V and J are TRBV4-3 and TRBJ2-7; maybe TRBD1 (7 bases). Between the trimmed V and J ends, which lost 5 bases and 5 bases, there was a span of 25 bases. There are 17 residues in the CDR3. Germline V gives CDR1 LGHNA, CDR2 YSLEER. The CDR3 nucleotides read TGCGCCAGCAGCTTCGGAGGGGGCGGTTCTAAAGGGGACGAGCAGTACGTC. This codes for CASSFGGGGSKGDEQYV.

The gene calls are TRBV7-6 and TRBJ2-5; 7 bases line up with TRBD2. The CDR3 consists of 16 residues. Germline V gene sequence: CDR1 SGHVS, CDR2 FNYEAQ. V gave up 1 base and J gave up 1 base; unmatched junction bases: 6. CDR3 sequence: CASSLGVASGQETQYF. In DNA, the CDR3 is TGTGCCAGCAGCTTAGGGGTCGCTAGCGGCCAAGAGACCCAGTACTTC.

The rearrangement links TRBV7-2 to TRBJ2-1; 8 positions match TRBD1. The CDR3 has 13 residues. V was pared by 7 bases and J by 8 bases, with 7 bases of the junction left unmatched. In germline, CDR1 is SGHTA, CDR2 FQGNSA. In DNA, the CDR3 is TGTGCCAGCAATGGACAGGGTCTGGATGAGCAGTTCTTC. Translated, it gives CASNGQGLDEQFF.

A few counts support this clone. V usage is TRBV9 and J usage is TRBJ2-2; no definite D call. CDR3 size: 15 residues. V was trimmed by 0 bases and J by 4 bases, leaving 10 bases between them. Germline V lookup: CDR1 SGDLS, CDR2 YYNGEE. CDR3 amino acids: CASSVDSPGTGELFF. Written as DNA, the CDR3 is TGTGCCAGCAGCGTAGATTCCCCCGGCACCGGGGAGCTGTTTTTT.

There are a few counts of this clone. The chain links TRBV9 to TRBJ1-3, with 10 bases lining up with TRBD1. J gave up 4 bases and V 3 bases, and 4 bases lay outside the gene matches. The CDR3 contains 15 residues. Germline CDR1 SGDLS, CDR2 YYNGEE. This CDR3 is CASSGQGARGNTIYF. CDR3 in DNA: TGTGCCAGCAGCGGACAGGGGGCGCGGGGAAACACCATATATTTT.

DNA of the CDR3: TGTGCCAGCAGCTTAGGACTAGCGGAGATTGAGCAGTTCTTC. This encodes CASSLGLAEIEQFF. The chain carries TRBV11-1 and TRBJ2-1; 9 nucleotides match TRBD2. From germline, CDR1 is SGHAT and CDR2 FQDESV (reference sequence). The CDR3 runs to 14 residues. Germline trimming cut 1 base from V and 9 bases from J; bases unmatched to any gene: 4.

J is TRBJ2-5 and V is TRBV18, with 7 bases fitting TRBD1. CDR1 KGHSH and CDR2 LQKENI come from the germline V gene. The CDR3 length is 15 residues. V lost 6 bases, J lost 4 bases, and 11 bases stayed unmatched. Written as DNA, the CDR3 is TGTGCCAGCTCCAACACGTTGACAGGGCTAGAGACCCAGTACTTC. Protein sequence: CASSNTLTGLETQYF.

The chain recombines TRBV5-1 with TRBJ2-3; tentative D call: TRBD2 (5 bases). CDR1 SGHRS and CDR2 YFSETQ come from the germline V gene. CDR3 length equals 16 residues. The germline V and J ends were trimmed by 3 bases and 2 bases, with 16 bases remaining between them. This CDR3 reads CASSSRAPSITDTQYF. The DNA of the CDR3 is TGCGCCAGCAGCTCGAGGGCCCCTAGTATCACAGATACGCAGTATTTT. Filled out from reference TRBV5-1 and TRBJ2-3, the complete variable domain reads KAGVTQTPRYLIKTRGQQVTLSCSPISGHRSVSWYQQTPGQGLQFLFEYFSETQRNKGNFPGRFSGRQFSNSRSEMNVSTLELGDSALYLCASSSRAPSITDTQYFGPGTRLTVL.

The rearrangement joins TRBV19 to TRBJ1-1; D possibly corresponds to TRBD1 (5 bases). Germline V gene lookup returns CDR1 LNHDA and CDR2 SQIVND (reference sequence). Trimming removed 6 bases from V and 4 bases from J, with 12 bases in between. The CDR3 has 13 residues. The CDR3 spells CASSRDEGTEAFF. The DNA for the CDR3 is TGTGCCAGTAGCAGGGATGAAGGCACTGAAGCTTTCTTT.

The chain uses TRBV18 and TRBJ2-5, with 9 bases identical to TRBD1. With V trimmed by 4 bases and J by 3 bases, 6 bases remained unmatched. The CDR3 is 15 residues long. Germline V gene data show CDR1 as KGHSH and CDR2 as LQKENI. The chain's CDR3 is CASSRLTGGEETQYF. The CDR3 region has the DNA TGTGCCAGCTCACGCCTTACAGGGGGCGAAGAGACCCAGTACTTC.

The V gene is TRBV5-1, the J gene TRBJ2-5; 8 bases line up with TRBD1. The length of the CDR3 is 14 residues. Trimming at V came to 0 bases and at J to 5 bases, leaving 3 bases not matched to a gene. The germline gives CDR1 SGHRS, CDR2 YFSETQ. The CDR3 DNA is TGCGCCAGCAGCTTGGGACAGGGGTCGGAGACCCAGTACTTC. Its translation is CASSLGQGSETQYF. Looking up the rest from reference TRBV5-1 and TRBJ2-5 gives the full variable domain: KAGVTQTPRYLIKTRGQQVTLSCSPISGHRSVSWYQQTPGQGLQFLFEYFSETQRNKGNFPGRFSGRQFSNSRSEMNVSTLELGDSALYLCASSLGQGSETQYFGPGTRLLVL.

The chain joins TRBV10-3 to TRBJ1-6, with 8 bases aligning to TRBD1. The length of the CDR3 is 15 residues. After removal of 6 bases from V and 7 bases from J, the junction contained 8 bases not matched to a gene. Germline V gene sequence: CDR1 ENHRY, CDR2 SYGVKD. As DNA, the CDR3 is TGTGCCATCAGCGAACCAGGGGGCGGAAATTCACCCCTCCACTTT. Translating gives CAISEPGGGNSPLHF.

The rearrangement links TRBV10-2 to TRBJ1-1; D is perhaps TRBD1 (6 bases). Germline V gene sequence: CDR1 WSHSY, CDR2 SAAADI. Trimming cost V 1 base and J 8 bases, with 17 bases left between them. There are 15 residues in the CDR3. CDR3: CASSEWDTPLPEAFF. In DNA, the CDR3 is TGCGCCAGCAGTGAGTGGGACACCCCCCTCCCAGAAGCTTTCTTT.